A selection of T cell receptor beta chains follows, all from one sample in a study of shared clonotypes between healthy human individuals. Only in-frame clones appear in the TCRdb table, and some are missing; sequencing was by immunoSEQ multiplex PCR. The repertoire has roughly 2.2 million clones, approximately 95% of them found once; the top ten carry 0.39%. The sequenced sample was naive CD4+ T cells from PBMCs. These receptors were obtained from a man aged 18 to 30 in good health. Some clones in this sample may be carry-over from other donors' samples. Each CDR3 is given with its conserved first and last residue. Expanded clones get a size class; other rows say once, few or many, or leave the size out.

>-|TRBV9
CASSVFPGGLNEKLFF
>-|TRBV19
CASSISLAGGELFF
>-|TRBV2
CASSGRTGEAEQYF
>-|TRBV19
CASSIRDAYGYTF
>-|TRBV2
CASSRERYEQYF
>-|TRBV28
CASTYAGRGQPQHF
>-|TRBV15
CATSRVFGGYEQYF
>-|TRBV7-6
CASSSGTGNQPQHF
>-|TRBV27
CASRRQGTWSYEQYF
>-|TRBV9
CASSVAGTGAGEQYF
>-|TRBV5-1
CASSHGLAGVEQYF
>-|TRBV7-7
CASSRGLAGPNEQFF
>-|TRBV5-1
CASSLGDRGVVETQYF
>once|TRBV7-9
CASSPPGGDTRGHEQYF
>-|TRBV4-3
CASSQDRGRYETDQYF
>-|TRBV5-6
CASSARQTLAKNIQYF
>-|TRBV5-1
CASSLAQGMTNEKLFF
>-|TRBV7-3
CASTDRGKGNTGELFF
>-|TRBV2
CASTVGWTSGEQFF
>-|TRBV29-1
CSPAEINYGYTF
>-|TRBV6-5
CASSYSPGSYEQYF
>-|TRBV6-5
CASSPTNTGELFF
>-|TRBV10-3
CAIRDPWNTEAFF